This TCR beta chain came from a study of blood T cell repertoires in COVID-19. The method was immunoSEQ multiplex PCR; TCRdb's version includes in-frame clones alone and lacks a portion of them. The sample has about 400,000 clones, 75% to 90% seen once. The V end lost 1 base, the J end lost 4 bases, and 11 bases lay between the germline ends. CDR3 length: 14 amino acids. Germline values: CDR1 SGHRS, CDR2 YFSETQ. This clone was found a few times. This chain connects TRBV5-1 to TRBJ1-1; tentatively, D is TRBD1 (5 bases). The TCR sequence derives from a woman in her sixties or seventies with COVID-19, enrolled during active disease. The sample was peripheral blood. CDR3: CASSLSRDGTEAFF. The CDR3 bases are TGCGCCAGCAGCTTGAGCAGGGATGGCACTGAAGCTTTCTTT.